Below are 25 T cell receptor beta chains sequenced from a single sample in a study of regulatory T cells in long-lasting Graves disease. As to time point: persistent/refractory GD, antithyroid drugs over 5 years with positive TRAb. TCR sequences were obtained from RNA taken from PBMCs. Libraries of TCR beta came from iRepertoire HTBI primers plus Arm-PCR of CDR3 regions. TCRdb reprocessed the multiplex PCR reads via MiXCR and lists one record per CDR3 protein. The profile covers roughly 300,000 distinct CDR3 sequences, with around a fifth appearing a single time and roughly 50% taken by the ten largest. The starting material was peripheral blood mononuclear cells (PBMCs), obtained when the disease was refractory, from a patient treated with antithyroid drugs. These receptors were taken from a female donor with Graves disease.

The sample holds many counts of this clonotype. This sequence joins TRBV30 and TRBJ2-7, with a possible D match to TRBD1 (6 bases). V dropped 0 bases and J dropped 0 bases, with 12 bases sitting between them. Germline CDR1 GTSNPN, CDR2 SVGIG (reference sequence). There are 15 residues in the CDR3. CDR3: CAWSVGTDSSYEQYF. CDR3 coding DNA: TGTGCCTGGAGTGTAGGGACGGACAGCTCCTACGAGCAGTACTTC. Complete variable domain (other parts from reference TRBV30 and TRBJ2-7): SQTIHQWPATLVQPVGSPLSLECTVEGTSNPNLYWYRQAAGRGLQLLFYSVGIGQISSEVPQNLSASRPQDRQFILSSKKLLLSDSGFYLCAWSVGTDSSYEQYFGPGTRLTVT.

This rearrangement joins TRBV7-3 to TRBJ2-2, with D maybe TRBD2 (6 bases). From germline, CDR1 is SGHTA and CDR2 FQGTGA. The CDR3 totals 15 residues. The germline V and J ends were trimmed by 6 bases and 4 bases, with 15 bases remaining between them. The CDR3 DNA reads TGTGCCAGCAGTTTAGGAGGGTTAAGCACCGGGGAGCTGTTTTTT. This gives the protein CASSLGGLSTGELFF.

This clonotype was detected only once. This rearrangement joins TRBV4-1 to TRBJ1-1; D call uncertain. V lost 3 bases to trimming and J lost 10 bases, with 24 bases between them. The CDR3 runs to 16 residues. Germline V gene lookup returns CDR1 MGHRA and CDR2 YSYEKL. In DNA, the CDR3 is TGCGCCAGCAGCCATGGCCCCATTCGGACGGCCCTGGGAGCTTTCTTT. Translated, it gives CASSHGPIRTALGAFF.

The V and J genes are TRBV7-9 and TRBJ2-2; the D gene is possibly TRBD2 (7 bases). Germline CDR1 SEHNR, CDR2 FQNEAQ (reference sequence). The CDR3 runs 16 residues. V was shortened by 1 base and J by 1 base, with 10 bases between the two germline ends. CDR3 protein: CASSLGGGLNTGELFF. Written as DNA, the CDR3 is TGTGCCAGCAGCTTAGGCGGGGGCCTGAACACCGGGGAGCTGTTTTTT. Full variable domain (remainder filled in from reference TRBV7-9 and TRBJ2-2): DTGVSQNPRHKITKRGQNVTFRCDPISEHNRLYWYRQTLGQGPEFLTYFQNEAQLEKSRLLSDRFSAERPKGSFSTLEIQRTEQGDSAMYLCASSLGGGLNTGELFFGEGSRLTVL.

This clonotype was seen at least ten times. The chain joins TRBV10-3 to TRBJ1-1; maybe TRBD1 (5 bases). This CDR3 contains 15 residues. V gave up 6 bases and J gave up 1 base, with 15 bases separating them. CDR1 and CDR2 (germline): ENHRY, SYGVKD. The CDR3 protein is CAIRPEGLGNTEAFF. The CDR3 DNA is TGTGCCATCAGACCTGAGGGGTTAGGGAACACTGAAGCTTTCTTT.

The chain couples TRBV29-1 to TRBJ2-5; 16 nucleotides match TRBD2. Germline V CDR1 and CDR2: SQVTM, ANQGSEA. This CDR3 comprises 16 residues. V dropped 3 bases and J dropped 5; count of bases not matched to a gene: 6. The CDR3 spells CSVDTGLAGGPETQYF. The CDR3 nucleotides are TGCAGCGTTGACACGGGACTAGCGGGAGGGCCGGAGACCCAGTACTTC.

This clonotype was recorded many times. The genes are TRBV4-3 and TRBJ1-6, with D maybe TRBD1 (6 bases). The CDR3 has 17 residues. The V gene lost 0 bases and the J gene lost 9 bases, with 18 bases spanning the gap. The germline gives CDR1 LGHNA, CDR2 YSLEER. CDR3 nucleotides: TGCGCCAGCAGCCAAGAAAGCTCGGGGGCGGTGGCTTCACCCCTCCACTTT. Amino acid sequence: CASSQESSGAVASPLHF.

This clonotype has a handful of counts. A much larger clone lies one base from this, so it may be a read error. CDR3 nucleotides: TGTGCCAGCAGTTTAGATATGGCGGGAGGGTCCCTGATTATCTACAATGGGCAGTTCTTC. It yields the protein CASSLDMAGGSLIIYNGQFF. V usage is TRBV12-3 or TRBV12-4 and J usage is TRBJ2-1; 9 bases line up with TRBD2. The CDR3 contains 20 residues.

This clonotype was counted ten times or more. This chain joins TRBV2 and TRBJ1-4; no clear D gene. This CDR3 is 14 amino acids long. V was trimmed by 1 base and J by 11 bases, leaving 14 bases between them. Germline V gene lookup returns CDR1 SNHLY and CDR2 FYNNEI. The CDR3 is CASSEGHGVRKLFF. The CDR3 DNA is TGTGCCAGCAGTGAAGGGCATGGGGTGCGGAAACTGTTTTTT.

Worth noting for this clonotype: Only one base separates this from a far larger clonotype, so it likely reflects a read error. The V call is TRBV7-9, the J call TRBJ2-5; 8 bases agree with TRBD1. The CDR3 is 13 residues long. CDR1 and CDR2 from the germline V gene are SEHNR and FQNEAQ (reference sequence). DNA of the CDR3: TGTGCCAGCAGCTTAACAGGGGGAGAGACCCAGCACTTC. Its translation is CASSLTGGETQHF.

V is TRBV20-1 and J is TRBJ1-2, with 10 bases identical to TRBD1. Losses at the gene ends were 3 bases for V and 5 bases for J; bases not matched to a gene: 6. This CDR3 contains 14 residues. Germline values: CDR1 DFQATT, CDR2 SNEGSKA (reference sequence). In nucleotides, the CDR3 is TGCAGTGCTAGTGGGACAGGGGTTCGGTATGGCTACACCTTC. Its translation: CSASGTGVRYGYTF.

This chain joins TRBV6-1 and TRBJ2-7, with TRBD1 matching over 11 bases. Germline loops: CDR1 MNHNS, CDR2 SASEGT. V lost 6 bases to trimming and J lost 0 bases; unmatched junction nucleotides: 16. This CDR3 contains 19 residues. CDR3 in DNA: TGTGCCAGCAGCTCCGGGACAGGGGGGCTAGCACCTTACTCCTACGAGCAGTACTTC. Translating gives CASSSGTGGLAPYSYEQYF.

Of note for this clonotype: The conserved phenylalanine or tryptophan is not found at the CDR3 terminus, so this likely reflects a read error. The CDR3, as DNA: TGTGCCAGCAGCCAAGATTTTAGCCTATACGAGCAGTACTCC. Translated: CASSQDFSLYEQYS. V usage is TRBV3-1 and J usage is TRBJ2-7, with D unclear. The V end lost 0 bases, the J end lost 4 bases, and 10 bases lay between the germline ends. Germline CDR1 LGHDT, CDR2 YNNKEL (reference sequence). The CDR3 has 14 residues.

This clonotype was counted at least ten times. V and J are TRBV28 and TRBJ2-4, with no clear D. V was pared by 1 base and J by 8 bases, with 21 bases between. The CDR3 covers 17 residues. The germline gives CDR1 MDHEN, CDR2 SYDVKM. CDR3 coding DNA: TGTGCCAGCAGTTTATTATTGGGCCCTGGGATCGGTGACATTCAGTACTTC. This encodes CASSLLLGPGIGDIQYF.

This clonotype has a handful of counts. The rearrangement joins TRBV2 to TRBJ2-7, with 8 bases lining up with TRBD1. The V and J ends lost 4 bases and 2 bases, in that order; junction bases with no gene match: 4. CDR1 SNHLY and CDR2 FYNNEI come from the germline V gene. The CDR3 length is 14 residues. DNA for the CDR3: TGTGCCAGCAGTGGTCAGGGGGCGACCTACGAGCAGTACTTC. Its protein product is CASSGQGATYEQYF.

This clonotype appeared many times. The chain has TRBV2 and TRBJ1-2; no firm D call. Looked up from germline, CDR1 is SNHLY and CDR2 is FYNNEI. Trimming took off 7 bases at V and 4 bases at J, with 13 bases between the two ends. CDR3 length: 13 residues. CDR3 DNA sequence: TGTGCCAGCACCATCGGCGGATTCTATGGCTACACCTTC. This sequence encodes CASTIGGFYGYTF.

This clonotype was found a few times. V usage is TRBV12-3 or TRBV12-4 and J usage is TRBJ2-2; 8 bases are shared with TRBD1. The CDR3 contains 14 residues. After removal of 4 bases from V and 3 bases from J, the junction contained 1 base not matched to a gene. In DNA form, the CDR3 reads TGTGCCAGCAGTTCACAGGGGGACACCGGGGAGCTGTTTTTT. Its protein is CASSSQGDTGELFF.

The table lists this clonotype with many counts. V usage is TRBV7-2 and J usage is TRBJ2-7, with a possible D match to TRBD2 (6 bases). Looked up from germline, CDR1 is SGHTA and CDR2 is FQGNSA. This CDR3 region has 14 residues. V was shortened by 3 bases and J by 3 bases, with 12 bases between the two germline ends. The DNA of the CDR3 is TGTGCCAGCAGCTTCGTTGCGGGAAACTACGAGCAGTACTTC. It specifies CASSFVAGNYEQYF.

This clonotype was counted between two and nine times. The chain is built from TRBV9 and TRBJ2-7; the match to TRBD2 covers 8 bases. CDR3 length equals 14 residues. J lost 5 bases, V lost 0 bases, and 4 bases had no gene match. Germline V gives CDR1 SGDLS, CDR2 YYNGEE. The CDR3, as DNA: TGTGCCAGCAGCGTAGCGGGAGGGCCCAACGAGCAGTACTTC. It is translated as CASSVAGGPNEQYF.

The V gene is TRBV20-1, the J gene TRBJ1-2, with D possibly TRBD1 on 6 matching bases. The CDR3 totals 14 residues. CDR1 is DFQATT, CDR2 SNEGSKA, per germline (reference sequence). Deletions cut 3 bases from V and 4 bases from J, with 15 bases between. The DNA of the CDR3 is TGCAGTGCTAGGGAGGTCGGACAGATCTATGGCTACACCTTC. It translates to CSAREVGQIYGYTF.

Note on this clonotype: With a much larger clone just one base away, this may be a read error. This rearrangement joins TRBV28 to TRBJ2-5; D remains ambiguous. This CDR3 comprises 13 residues. Germline V CDR1 and CDR2: MDHEN, SYDVKM. Here the CDR3 reads CACRRQIQETQYF. DNA of the CDR3: TGTGCCTGCAGGCGCCAAATCCAAGAGACCCAGTACTTC.

The sample holds a few counts of this clonotype. The chain joins TRBV12-3 or TRBV12-4 to TRBJ1-1; D is possibly TRBD1 (6 bases). This CDR3 is built from 15 residues. V was cut by 3 bases and J by 5 bases, with 16 bases left in between. DNA of the CDR3: TGTGCCAGCAGTTTCAGGTCAGGGGTCGAAACTGAAGCTTTCTTT. Amino acid sequence: CASSFRSGVETEAFF.

This clonotype has only a few counts. The chain combines TRBV4-3 with TRBJ2-7, with 7 positions matching TRBD2. Germline CDR1 reads LGHNA; CDR2 reads YSLEER. Trimming cost V 0 bases and J 2 bases; bases outside gene matches: 1. This CDR3 has 14 amino acids. For the CDR3, the DNA is TGCGCCAGCAGCCAAGATCTAGCGGCCTACGAGCAGTACTTC. This translates into CASSQDLAAYEQYF.

The J gene is TRBJ2-2, the V gene TRBV5-5, with D perhaps TRBD1 (8 bases). With 5 bases removed from V and 5 bases from J, the gap between germline ends came to 16 bases. CDR1 and CDR2 from the germline V gene are SGHKS and YYEKEE (reference sequence). The CDR3 contains 15 residues. In nucleotides, the CDR3 is TGTGCCAGCAGGGGACAGGCGGGAGTTACCGGGGAGCTGTTTTTT. Translating gives CASRGQAGVTGELFF.

J is TRBJ2-1 and V is TRBV5-1, with TRBD2 matching 12 bases. The CDR3 extends over 17 amino acids. The germline gives CDR1 SGHRS, CDR2 YFSETQ. The trim removed 5 bases at V and 5 bases at J, leaving 11 bases unmatched. The CDR3 DNA reads as TGCGCCAGCAGTTTTGGACTAGCGGGATTTCAGAACAATGAGCAGTTCTTC. Its translation: CASSFGLAGFQNNEQFF.